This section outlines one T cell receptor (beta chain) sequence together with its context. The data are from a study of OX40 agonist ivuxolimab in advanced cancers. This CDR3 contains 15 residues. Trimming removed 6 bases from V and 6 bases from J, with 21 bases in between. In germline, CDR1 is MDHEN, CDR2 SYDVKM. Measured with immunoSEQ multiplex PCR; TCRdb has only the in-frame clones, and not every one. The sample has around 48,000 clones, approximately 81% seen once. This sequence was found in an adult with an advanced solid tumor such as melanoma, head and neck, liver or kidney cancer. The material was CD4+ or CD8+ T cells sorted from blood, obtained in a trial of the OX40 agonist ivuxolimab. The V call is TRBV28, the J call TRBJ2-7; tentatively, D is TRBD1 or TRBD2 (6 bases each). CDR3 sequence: CASRGGSGGAGEQYF. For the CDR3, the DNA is TGTGCCAGCAGAGGGGGTAGCGGAGGGGCTGGCGAGCAGTACTTC.